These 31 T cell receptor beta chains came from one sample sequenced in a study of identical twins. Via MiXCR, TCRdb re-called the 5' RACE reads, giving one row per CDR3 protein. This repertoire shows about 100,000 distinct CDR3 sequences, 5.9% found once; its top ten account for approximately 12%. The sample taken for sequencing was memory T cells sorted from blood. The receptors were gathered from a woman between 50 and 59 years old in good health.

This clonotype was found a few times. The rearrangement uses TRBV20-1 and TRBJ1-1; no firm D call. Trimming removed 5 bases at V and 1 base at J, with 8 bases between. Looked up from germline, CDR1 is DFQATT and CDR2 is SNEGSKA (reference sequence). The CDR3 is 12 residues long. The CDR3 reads CSAQQRNTEAFF. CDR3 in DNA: TGCAGTGCTCAACAAAGGAACACTGAAGCTTTCTTT.

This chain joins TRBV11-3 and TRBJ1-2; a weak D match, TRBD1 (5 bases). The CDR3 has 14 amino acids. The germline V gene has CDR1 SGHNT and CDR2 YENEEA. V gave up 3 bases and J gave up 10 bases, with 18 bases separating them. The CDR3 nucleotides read TGTGCCAGCAGCTTGGGACCGACGGGCGGTGACTACACCTTC. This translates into CASSLGPTGGDYTF.

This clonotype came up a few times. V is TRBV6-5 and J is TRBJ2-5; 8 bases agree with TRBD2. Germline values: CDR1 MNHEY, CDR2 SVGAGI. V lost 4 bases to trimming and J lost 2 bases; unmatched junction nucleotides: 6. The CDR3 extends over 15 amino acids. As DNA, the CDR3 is TGTGCCAGCAGTTCCAAGCGGGAGAATCAAGAGACCCAGTACTTC. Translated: CASSSKRENQETQYF.

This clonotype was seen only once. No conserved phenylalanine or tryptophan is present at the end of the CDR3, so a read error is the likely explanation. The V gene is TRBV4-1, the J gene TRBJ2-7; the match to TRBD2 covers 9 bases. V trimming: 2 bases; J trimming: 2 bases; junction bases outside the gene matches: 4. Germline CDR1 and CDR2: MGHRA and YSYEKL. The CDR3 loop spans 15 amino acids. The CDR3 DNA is TGCGCCAGCAGCCAACCGACTAGCGGAGCCTACGAGCAGTACATC. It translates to CASSQPTSGAYEQYI.

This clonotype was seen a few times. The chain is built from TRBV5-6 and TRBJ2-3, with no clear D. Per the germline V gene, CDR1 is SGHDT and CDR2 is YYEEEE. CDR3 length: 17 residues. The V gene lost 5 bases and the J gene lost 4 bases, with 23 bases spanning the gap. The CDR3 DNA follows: TGTGCCAGCAGGCCGGGCTTTGCGTTATTGTCGTCAGATACGCAGTATTTT. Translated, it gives CASRPGFALLSSDTQYF.

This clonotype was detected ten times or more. CDR3: CAWSTGTSGTDEQFF. DNA for the CDR3: TGTGCCTGGAGTACCGGGACTAGCGGGACGGATGAGCAGTTCTTC. The gene calls are TRBV30 and TRBJ2-1; TRBD2 agrees at 13 bases. Trimming removed 2 bases from V and 8 bases from J; junction bases left unmatched: 6. The CDR3 loop spans 15 amino acids. Germline-derived CDR1 and CDR2 are GTSNPN and SVGIG (reference sequence).

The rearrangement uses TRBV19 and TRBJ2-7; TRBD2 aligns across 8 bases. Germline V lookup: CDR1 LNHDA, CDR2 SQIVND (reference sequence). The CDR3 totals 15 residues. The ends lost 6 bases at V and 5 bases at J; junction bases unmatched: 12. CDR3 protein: CASSPGEAGDHEQYF. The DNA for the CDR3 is TGTGCCAGTAGCCCTGGGGAAGCGGGAGACCACGAGCAGTACTTC.

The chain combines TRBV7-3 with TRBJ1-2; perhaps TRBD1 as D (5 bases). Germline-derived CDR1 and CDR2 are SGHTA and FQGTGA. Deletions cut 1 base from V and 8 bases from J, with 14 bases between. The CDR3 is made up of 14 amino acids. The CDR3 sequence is CASSLNWQGGGYTF. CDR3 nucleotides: TGTGCCAGCAGCTTAAATTGGCAGGGCGGCGGCTACACCTTC.

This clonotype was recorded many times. The CDR3 sequence is CASSPMTSGRVTDTQYF. The CDR3 coding sequence is TGTGCCAGCAGCCCTATGACTAGCGGGAGGGTAACGGATACGCAGTATTTT. The chain recombines TRBV5-6 with TRBJ2-3, with 14 positions matching TRBD2. This CDR3 is built from 17 residues. Germline loops: CDR1 SGHDT, CDR2 YYEEEE. With V trimmed by 4 bases and J by 6 bases, 10 bases remained unmatched.

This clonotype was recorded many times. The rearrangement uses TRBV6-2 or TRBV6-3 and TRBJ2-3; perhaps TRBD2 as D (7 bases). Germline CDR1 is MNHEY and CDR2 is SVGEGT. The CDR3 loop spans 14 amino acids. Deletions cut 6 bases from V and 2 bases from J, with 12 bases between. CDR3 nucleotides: TGTGCCAGCAGGGGGGGGCTGCCCACAGATACGCAGTATTTT. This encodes CASRGGLPTDTQYF.

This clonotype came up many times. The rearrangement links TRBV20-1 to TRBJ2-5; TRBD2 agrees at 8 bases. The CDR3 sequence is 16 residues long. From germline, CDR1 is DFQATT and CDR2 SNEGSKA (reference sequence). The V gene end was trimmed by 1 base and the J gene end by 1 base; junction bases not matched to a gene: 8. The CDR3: CSARGYGAGGQETQYF. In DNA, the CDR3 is TGCAGTGCTAGAGGATATGGGGCGGGAGGCCAAGAGACCCAGTACTTC.

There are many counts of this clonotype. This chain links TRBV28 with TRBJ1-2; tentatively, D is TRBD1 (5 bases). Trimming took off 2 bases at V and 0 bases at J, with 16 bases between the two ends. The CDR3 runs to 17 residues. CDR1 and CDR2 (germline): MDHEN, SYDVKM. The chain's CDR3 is CASSLDGGAGTNYGYTF. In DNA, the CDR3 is TGTGCCAGCAGTTTAGACGGAGGGGCAGGGACTAACTATGGCTACACCTTC.

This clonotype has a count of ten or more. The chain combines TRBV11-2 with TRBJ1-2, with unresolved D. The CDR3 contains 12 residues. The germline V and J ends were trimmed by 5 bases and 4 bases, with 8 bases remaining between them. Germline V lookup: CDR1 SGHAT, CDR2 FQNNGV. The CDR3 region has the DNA TGTGCCAGCAGCCGCGACGGCTATGGCTACACCTTC. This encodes CASSRDGYGYTF.

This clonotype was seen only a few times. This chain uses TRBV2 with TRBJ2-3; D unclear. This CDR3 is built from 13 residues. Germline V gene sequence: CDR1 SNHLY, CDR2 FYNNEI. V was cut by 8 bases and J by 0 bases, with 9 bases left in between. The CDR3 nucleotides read TGTGCCAGCGGCCTGCCTAGCACAGATACGCAGTATTTT. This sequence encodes CASGLPSTDTQYF.

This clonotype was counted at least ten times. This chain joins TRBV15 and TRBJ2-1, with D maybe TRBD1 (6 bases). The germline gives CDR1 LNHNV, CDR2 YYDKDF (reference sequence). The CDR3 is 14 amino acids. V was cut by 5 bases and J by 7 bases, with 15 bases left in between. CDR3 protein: CATSRAAGTNEQFF. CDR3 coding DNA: TGTGCCACCAGCCGAGCGGCCGGGACAAATGAGCAGTTCTTC. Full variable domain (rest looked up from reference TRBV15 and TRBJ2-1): DAMVIQNPRYQVTQFGKPVTLSCSQTLNHNVMYWYQQKSSQAPKLLFHYYDKDFNNEADTPDNFQSRRPNTSFCFLDIRSPGLGDTAMYLCATSRAAGTNEQFFGPGTRLTVL.

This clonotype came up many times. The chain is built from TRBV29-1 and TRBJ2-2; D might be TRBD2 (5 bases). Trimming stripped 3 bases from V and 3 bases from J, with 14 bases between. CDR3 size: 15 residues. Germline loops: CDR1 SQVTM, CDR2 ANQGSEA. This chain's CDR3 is CSVEFGVLDTGELFF. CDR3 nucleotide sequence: TGCAGCGTTGAGTTCGGGGTTCTGGACACCGGGGAGCTGTTTTTT.

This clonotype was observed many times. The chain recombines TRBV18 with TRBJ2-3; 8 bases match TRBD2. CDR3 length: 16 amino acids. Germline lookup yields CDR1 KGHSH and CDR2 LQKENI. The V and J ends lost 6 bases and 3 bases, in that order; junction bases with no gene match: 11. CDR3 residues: CASSPEIAGGTDTQYF. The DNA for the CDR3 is TGTGCCAGCTCCCCGGAGATTGCGGGAGGTACAGATACGCAGTATTTT.

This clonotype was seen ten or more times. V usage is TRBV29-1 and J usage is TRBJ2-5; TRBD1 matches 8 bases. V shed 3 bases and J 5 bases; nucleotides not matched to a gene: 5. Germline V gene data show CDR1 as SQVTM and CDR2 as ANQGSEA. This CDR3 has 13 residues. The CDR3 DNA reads TGCAGCGTTGAGGGGACAGGACGTGAGACCCAGTACTTC. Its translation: CSVEGTGRETQYF. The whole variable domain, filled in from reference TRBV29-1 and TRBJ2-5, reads SAVISQKPSRDICQRGTSLTIQCQVDSQVTMMFWYRQQPGQSLTLIATANQGSEATYESGFVIDKFPISRPNLTFSTLTVSNMSPEDSSIYLCSVEGTGRETQYFGPGTRLLVL.

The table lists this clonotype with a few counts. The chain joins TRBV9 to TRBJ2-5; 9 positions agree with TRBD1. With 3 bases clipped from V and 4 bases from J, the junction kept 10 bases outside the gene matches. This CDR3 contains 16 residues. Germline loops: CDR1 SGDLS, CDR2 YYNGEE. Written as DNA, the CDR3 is TGTGCCAGCAGCGACCCCGGGACAGGGTGGTCAGAGACCCAGTACTTC. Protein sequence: CASSDPGTGWSETQYF.

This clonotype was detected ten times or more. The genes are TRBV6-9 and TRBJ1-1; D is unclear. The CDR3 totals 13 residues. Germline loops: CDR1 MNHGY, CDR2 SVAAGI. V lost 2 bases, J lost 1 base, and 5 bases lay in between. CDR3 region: CASSYGRNTEAFF. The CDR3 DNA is TGTGCCAGCAGTTATGGAAGGAACACTGAAGCTTTCTTT.

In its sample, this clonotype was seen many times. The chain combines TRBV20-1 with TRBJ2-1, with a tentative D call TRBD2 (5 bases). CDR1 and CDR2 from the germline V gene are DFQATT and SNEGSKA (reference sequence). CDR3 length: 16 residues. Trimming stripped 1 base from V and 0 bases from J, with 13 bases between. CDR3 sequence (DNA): TGCAGTGCTAGAGGGACTTCCGAGAGCTCCTACAATGAGCAGTTCTTC. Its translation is CSARGTSESSYNEQFF.

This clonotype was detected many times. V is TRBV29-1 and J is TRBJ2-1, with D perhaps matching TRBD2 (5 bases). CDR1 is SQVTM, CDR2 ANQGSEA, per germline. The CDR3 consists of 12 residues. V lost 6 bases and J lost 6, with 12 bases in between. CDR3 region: CSVRATSNEQFF. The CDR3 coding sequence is TGCAGCGTCCGCGCCACTAGCAATGAGCAGTTCTTC.

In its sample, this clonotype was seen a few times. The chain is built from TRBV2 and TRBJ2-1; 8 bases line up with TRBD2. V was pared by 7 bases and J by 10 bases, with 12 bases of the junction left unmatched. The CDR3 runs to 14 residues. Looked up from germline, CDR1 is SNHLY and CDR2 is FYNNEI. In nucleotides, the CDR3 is TGTGCCAGCATAGGGACGGGAGGGCCGCTGGAGCAGTTCTTC. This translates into CASIGTGGPLEQFF.

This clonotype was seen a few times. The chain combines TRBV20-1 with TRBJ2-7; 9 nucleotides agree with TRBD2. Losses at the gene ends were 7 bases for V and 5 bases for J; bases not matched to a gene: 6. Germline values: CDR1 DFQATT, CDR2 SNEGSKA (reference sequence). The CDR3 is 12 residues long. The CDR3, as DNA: TGCAGTGTAAGTAGCGGGAGCGACGAGCAGTACTTC. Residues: CSVSSGSDEQYF.

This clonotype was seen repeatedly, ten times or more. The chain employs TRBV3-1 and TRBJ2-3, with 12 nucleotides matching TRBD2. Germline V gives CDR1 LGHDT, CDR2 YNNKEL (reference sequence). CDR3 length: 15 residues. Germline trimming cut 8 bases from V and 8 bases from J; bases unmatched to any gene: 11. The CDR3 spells CASGLAGGRTVTQYF. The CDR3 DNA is TGTGCCAGCGGGCTAGCGGGAGGGCGGACGGTTACGCAGTATTTT.

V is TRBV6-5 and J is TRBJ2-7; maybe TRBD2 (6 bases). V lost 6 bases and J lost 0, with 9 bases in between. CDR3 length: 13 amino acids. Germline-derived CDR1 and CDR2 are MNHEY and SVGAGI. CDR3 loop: CASRRDGSYEQYF. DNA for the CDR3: TGTGCCAGCAGGCGGGACGGCTCCTACGAGCAGTACTTC.

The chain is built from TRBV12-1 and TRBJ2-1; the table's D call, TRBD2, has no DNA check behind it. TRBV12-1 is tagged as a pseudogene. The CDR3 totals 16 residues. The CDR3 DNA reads TGTGCCAGCAGCTGTAGGACTAGCGGCTCCTACAATGAGCAGTTCTTC. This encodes CASSCRTSGSYNEQFF.

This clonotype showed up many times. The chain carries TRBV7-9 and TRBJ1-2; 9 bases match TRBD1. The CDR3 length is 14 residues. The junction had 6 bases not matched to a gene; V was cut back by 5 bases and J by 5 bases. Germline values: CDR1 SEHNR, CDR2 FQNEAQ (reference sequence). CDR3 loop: CASSAGQGEYGYTF. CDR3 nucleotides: TGTGCCAGCAGCGCGGGACAGGGAGAATATGGCTACACCTTC.

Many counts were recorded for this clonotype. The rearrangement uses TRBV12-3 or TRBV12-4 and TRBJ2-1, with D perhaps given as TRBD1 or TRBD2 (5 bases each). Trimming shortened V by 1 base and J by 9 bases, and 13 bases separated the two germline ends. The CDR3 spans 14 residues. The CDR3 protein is CASSLGGSGGEQFF. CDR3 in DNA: TGTGCCAGCAGTTTAGGGGGGAGTGGTGGTGAGCAGTTCTTC.

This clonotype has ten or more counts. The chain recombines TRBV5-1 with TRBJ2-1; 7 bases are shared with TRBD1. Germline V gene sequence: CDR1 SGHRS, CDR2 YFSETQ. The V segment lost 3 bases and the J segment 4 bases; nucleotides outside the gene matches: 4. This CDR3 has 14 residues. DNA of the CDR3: TGCGCCAGCAGCTCCGGGACAGAGTACAATGAGCAGTTCTTC. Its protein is CASSSGTEYNEQFF.

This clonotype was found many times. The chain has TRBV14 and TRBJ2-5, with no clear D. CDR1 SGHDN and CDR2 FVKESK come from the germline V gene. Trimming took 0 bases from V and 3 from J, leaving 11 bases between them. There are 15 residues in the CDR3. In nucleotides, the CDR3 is TGTGCCAGCAGCCAAGATAGGACGGCTAAAGAGACCCAGTACTTC. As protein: CASSQDRTAKETQYF.